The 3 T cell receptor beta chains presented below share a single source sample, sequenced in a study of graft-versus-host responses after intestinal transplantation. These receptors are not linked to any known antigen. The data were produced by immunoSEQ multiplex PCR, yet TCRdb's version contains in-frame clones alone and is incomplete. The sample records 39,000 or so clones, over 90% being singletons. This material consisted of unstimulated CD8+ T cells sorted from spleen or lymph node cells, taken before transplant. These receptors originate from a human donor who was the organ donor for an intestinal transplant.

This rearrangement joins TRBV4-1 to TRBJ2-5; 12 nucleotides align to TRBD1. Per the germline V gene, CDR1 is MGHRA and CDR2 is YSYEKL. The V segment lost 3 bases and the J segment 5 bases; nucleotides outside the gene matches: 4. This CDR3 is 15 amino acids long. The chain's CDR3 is CASSQGQGAGETQYF. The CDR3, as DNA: TGCGCCAGCAGCCAGGGACAGGGGGCGGGTGAGACCCAGTACTTC.

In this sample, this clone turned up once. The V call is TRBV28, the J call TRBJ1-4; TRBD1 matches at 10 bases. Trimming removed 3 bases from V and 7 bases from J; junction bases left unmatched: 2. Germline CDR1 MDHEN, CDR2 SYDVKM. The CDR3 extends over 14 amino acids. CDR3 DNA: TGTGCCAGCAGTTTCGGACAGGGGGGTGAAAAACTGTTTTTT. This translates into CASSFGQGGEKLFF.

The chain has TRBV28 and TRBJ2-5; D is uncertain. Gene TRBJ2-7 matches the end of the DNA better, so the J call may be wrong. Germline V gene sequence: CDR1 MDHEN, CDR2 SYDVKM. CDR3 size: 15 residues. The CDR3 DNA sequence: TGTGCCAGCAGCCCCGGACCACCGACGACCTACGAGCAGTACTTC. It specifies CASSPGPPTTYEQYF.